This T cell receptor beta chain comes out of a study of blood T cells in healthy people across ages. Using a J-beta primer mix together with a sample-barcoded 5' primer, a second PCR was run for roughly 6 to 12 cycles. CDR3-containing paired-end reads numbering at least 3 million came from each sample. MiXCR, applied by TCRdb to the 5' RACE reads, yields one record per CDR3 protein. The table has 550,000 to 700,000 distinct CDR3 sequences, 25% to 30% seen once; the top ten hold approximately 18%. CDR1 KGHDR and CDR2 SFDVKD come from the germline V gene. The germline V and J ends were trimmed by 5 bases and 0 bases, with 4 bases remaining between them. The CDR3 spans 13 residues.

The sequencing sample was made of blood. The chain couples TRBV24-1 to TRBJ2-1; D not resolved. The receptor comes from a woman in her 70s in good health. The CDR3 nucleotides read TGTGCCACCAGTGGAAGCTCCTACAATGAGCAGTTCTTC. Translation gives CATSGSSYNEQFF.